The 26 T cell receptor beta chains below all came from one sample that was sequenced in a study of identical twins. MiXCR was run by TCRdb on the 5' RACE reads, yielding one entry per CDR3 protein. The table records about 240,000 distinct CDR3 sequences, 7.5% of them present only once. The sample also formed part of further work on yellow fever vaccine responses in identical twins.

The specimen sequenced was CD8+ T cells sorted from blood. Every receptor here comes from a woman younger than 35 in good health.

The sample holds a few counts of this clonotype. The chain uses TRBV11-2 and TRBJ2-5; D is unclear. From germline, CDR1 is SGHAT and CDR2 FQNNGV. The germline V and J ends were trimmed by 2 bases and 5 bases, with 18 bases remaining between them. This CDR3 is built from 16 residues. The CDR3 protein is CASSLLSGLRWETQYF. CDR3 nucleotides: TGTGCCAGCAGCTTATTAAGTGGCCTTAGGTGGGAGACCCAGTACTTC. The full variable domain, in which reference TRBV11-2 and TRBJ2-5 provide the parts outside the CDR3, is EAGVAQSPRYKIIEKRQSVAFWCNPISGHATLYWYQQILGQGPKLLIQFQNNGVVDDSQLPKDRFSAERLKGVDSTLKIQPAKLEDSAVYLCASSLLSGLRWETQYFGPGTRLLVL.

The CDR3 region has the DNA TGTGCCAGCGCGGACAGGGTACTCTACGAGCAGTACGTC. Encoded protein: CASADRVLYEQYV. The chain employs TRBV2 and TRBJ2-7; 8 bases agree with TRBD1. Per the germline V gene, CDR1 is SNHLY and CDR2 is FYNNEI. After removal of 8 bases from V and 3 bases from J, the junction contained 6 bases not matched to a gene. CDR3 size: 13 residues.

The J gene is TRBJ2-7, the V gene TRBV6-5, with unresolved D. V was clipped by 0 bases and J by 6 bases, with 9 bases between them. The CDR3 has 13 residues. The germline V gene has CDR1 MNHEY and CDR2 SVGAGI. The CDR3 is CASSYSMGFEQYV. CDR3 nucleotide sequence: TGTGCCAGCAGTTACTCGATGGGGTTCGAGCAGTACGTC.

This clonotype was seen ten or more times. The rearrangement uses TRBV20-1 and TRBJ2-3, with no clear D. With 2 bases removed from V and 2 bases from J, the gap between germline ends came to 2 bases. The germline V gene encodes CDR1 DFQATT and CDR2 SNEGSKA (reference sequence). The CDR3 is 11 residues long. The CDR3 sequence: CSARITDTQYF. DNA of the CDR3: TGCAGTGCTAGAATCACAGATACGCAGTATTTT.

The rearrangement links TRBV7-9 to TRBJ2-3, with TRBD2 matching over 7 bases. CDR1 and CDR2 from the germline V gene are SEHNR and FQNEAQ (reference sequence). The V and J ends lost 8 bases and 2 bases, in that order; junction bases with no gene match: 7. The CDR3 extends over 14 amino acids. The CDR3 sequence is CASLGGGSTDTQYF. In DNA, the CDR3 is TGTGCCAGCTTGGGGGGGGGTTCCACAGATACGCAGTATTTT. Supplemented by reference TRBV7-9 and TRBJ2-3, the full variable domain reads DTGVSQNPRHKITKRGQNVTFRCDPISEHNRLYWYRQTLGQGPEFLTYFQNEAQLEKSRLLSDRFSAERPKGSFSTLEIQRTEQGDSAMYLCASLGGGSTDTQYFGPGTRLTVL.

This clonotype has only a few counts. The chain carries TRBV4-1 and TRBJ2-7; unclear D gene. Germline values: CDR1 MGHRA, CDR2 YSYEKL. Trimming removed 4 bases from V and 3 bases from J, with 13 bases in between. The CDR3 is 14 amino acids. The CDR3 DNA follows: TGCGCCAGCAGCCGCCCAGGAGAAGACTACGAGCAGTACTTC. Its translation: CASSRPGEDYEQYF.

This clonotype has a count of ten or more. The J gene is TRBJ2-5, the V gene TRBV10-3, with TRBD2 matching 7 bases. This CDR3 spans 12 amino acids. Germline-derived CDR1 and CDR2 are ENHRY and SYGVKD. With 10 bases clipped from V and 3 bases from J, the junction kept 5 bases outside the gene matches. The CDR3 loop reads CATTSEEETQYF. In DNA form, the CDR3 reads TGTGCCACTACTAGCGAAGAAGAGACCCAGTACTTC.

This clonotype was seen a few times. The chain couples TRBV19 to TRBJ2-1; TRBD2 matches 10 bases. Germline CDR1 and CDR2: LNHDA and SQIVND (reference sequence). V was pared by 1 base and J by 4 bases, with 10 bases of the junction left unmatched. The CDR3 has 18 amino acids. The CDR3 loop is CASSIGPSGGDLYNEQFF. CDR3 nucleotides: TGTGCCAGTAGTATAGGGCCTAGCGGGGGAGATTTATACAATGAGCAGTTCTTC.

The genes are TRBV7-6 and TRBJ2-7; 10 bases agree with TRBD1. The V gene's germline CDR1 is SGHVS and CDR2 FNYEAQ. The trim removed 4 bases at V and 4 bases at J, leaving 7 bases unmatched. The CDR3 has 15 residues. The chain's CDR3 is CASSSATGGPYEQYV. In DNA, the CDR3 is TGTGCCAGCAGCTCCGCGACAGGGGGCCCGTACGAGCAGTACGTC.

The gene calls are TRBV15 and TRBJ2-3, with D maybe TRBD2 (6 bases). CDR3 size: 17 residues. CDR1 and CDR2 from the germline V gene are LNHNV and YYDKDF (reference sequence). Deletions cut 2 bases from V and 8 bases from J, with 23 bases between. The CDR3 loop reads CATSRQGTPSTTFTQYF. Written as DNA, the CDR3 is TGTGCCACCAGCAGACAAGGGACTCCCAGCACTACGTTTACGCAGTATTTT.

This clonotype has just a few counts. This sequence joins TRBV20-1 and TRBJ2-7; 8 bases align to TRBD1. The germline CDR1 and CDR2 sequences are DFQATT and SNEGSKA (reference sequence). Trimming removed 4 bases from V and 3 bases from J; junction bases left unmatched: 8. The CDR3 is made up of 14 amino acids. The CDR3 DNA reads TGCAGTGCTAATCAGGGGGCGACGGGCTACGAGCAGTACTTC. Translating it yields CSANQGATGYEQYF.

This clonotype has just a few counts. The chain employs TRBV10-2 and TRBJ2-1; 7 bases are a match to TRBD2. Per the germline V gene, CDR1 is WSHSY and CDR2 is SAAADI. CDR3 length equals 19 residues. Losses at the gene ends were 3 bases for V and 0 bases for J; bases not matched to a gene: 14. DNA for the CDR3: TGCGCCAGCAGTGAATTGGCTAGCGGTGCGAACAGCTCCTACAATGAGCAGTTCTTC. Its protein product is CASSELASGANSSYNEQFF.

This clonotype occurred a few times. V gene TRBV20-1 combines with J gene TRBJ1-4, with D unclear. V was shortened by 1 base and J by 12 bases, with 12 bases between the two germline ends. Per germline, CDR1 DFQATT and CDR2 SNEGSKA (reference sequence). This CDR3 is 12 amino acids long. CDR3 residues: CSARGDPRELFF. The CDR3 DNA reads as TGCAGTGCTAGAGGCGACCCCCGGGAACTGTTTTTT.

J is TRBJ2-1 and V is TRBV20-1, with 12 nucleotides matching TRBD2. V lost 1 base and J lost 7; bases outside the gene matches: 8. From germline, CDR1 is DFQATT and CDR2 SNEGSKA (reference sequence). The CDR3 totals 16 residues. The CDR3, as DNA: TGCAGTGCTAGAGTTCCTAGCGGGGGGGCCTTGAATGAGCAGTTCTTC. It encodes CSARVPSGGALNEQFF.

The CDR3 here is CASSLGQLYQETQYF. As DNA, the CDR3 is TGTGCCAGCAGTTTAGGGCAGCTTTACCAAGAGACCCAGTACTTC. The rearrangement links TRBV27 to TRBJ2-5; D not certain. Germline V gene sequence: CDR1 MNHEY, CDR2 SMNVEV (reference sequence). The CDR3 has 15 residues. V was shortened by 2 bases and J by 0 bases, with 10 bases between the two germline ends.

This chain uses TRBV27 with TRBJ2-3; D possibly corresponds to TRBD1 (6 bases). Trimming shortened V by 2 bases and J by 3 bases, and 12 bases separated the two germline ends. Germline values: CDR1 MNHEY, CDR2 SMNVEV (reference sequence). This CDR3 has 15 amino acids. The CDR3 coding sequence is TGTGCCAGCAGTTTAAGAGTCCAGGGGACAGATACGCAGTATTTT. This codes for CASSLRVQGTDTQYF.

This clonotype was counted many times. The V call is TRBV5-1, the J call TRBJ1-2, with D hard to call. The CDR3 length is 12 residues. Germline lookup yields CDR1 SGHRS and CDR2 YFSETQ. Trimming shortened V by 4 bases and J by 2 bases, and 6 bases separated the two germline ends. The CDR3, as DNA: TGCGCCAGCAGCGCAGAAAACTATGGCTACACCTTC. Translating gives CASSAENYGYTF.

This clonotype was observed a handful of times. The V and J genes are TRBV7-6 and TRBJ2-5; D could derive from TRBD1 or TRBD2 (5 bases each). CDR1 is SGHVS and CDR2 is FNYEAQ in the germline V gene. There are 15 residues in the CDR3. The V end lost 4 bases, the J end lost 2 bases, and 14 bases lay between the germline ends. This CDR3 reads CASSSGTPPQETQYF. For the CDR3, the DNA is TGTGCCAGCAGCTCCGGGACCCCTCCTCAAGAGACCCAGTACTTC. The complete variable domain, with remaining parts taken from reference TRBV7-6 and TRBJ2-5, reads GAGVSQSPRYKVTKRGQDVALRCDPISGHVSLYWYRQALGQGPEFLTYFNYEAQQDKSGLPNDRFSAERPEGSISTLTIQRTEQRDSAMYRCASSSGTPPQETQYFGPGTRLLVL.

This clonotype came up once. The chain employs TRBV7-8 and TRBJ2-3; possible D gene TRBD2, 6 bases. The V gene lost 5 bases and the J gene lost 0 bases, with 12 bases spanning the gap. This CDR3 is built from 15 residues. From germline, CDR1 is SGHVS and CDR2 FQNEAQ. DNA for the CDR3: TGTGCCAGCAGCCACAGGCGGGGAAGCACAGATACGCAGTATTTT. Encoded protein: CASSHRRGSTDTQYF.

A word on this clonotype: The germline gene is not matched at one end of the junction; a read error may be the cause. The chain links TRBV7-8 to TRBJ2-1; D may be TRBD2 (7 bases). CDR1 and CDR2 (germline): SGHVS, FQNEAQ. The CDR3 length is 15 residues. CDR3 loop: CASSLVAGAYDEQFF. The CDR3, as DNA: TGTGCCAGCAGCTTAGTGGCGGGGGCCTACGATGAGCAGTTCTTC.

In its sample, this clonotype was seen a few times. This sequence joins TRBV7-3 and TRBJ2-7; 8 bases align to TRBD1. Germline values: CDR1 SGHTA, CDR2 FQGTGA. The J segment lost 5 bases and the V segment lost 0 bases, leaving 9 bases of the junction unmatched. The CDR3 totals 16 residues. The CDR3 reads CASSLTDRGSIHEQYF. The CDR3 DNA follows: TGTGCCAGCAGCTTAACAGACAGGGGCTCGATTCACGAGCAGTACTTC.

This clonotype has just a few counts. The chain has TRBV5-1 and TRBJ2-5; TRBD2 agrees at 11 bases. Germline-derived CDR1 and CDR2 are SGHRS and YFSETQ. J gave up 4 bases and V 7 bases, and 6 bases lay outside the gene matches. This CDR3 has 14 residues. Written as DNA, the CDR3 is TGCGCCAGCGATACTAGCGGGGGCGGAGAGACCCAGTACTTC. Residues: CASDTSGGGETQYF.

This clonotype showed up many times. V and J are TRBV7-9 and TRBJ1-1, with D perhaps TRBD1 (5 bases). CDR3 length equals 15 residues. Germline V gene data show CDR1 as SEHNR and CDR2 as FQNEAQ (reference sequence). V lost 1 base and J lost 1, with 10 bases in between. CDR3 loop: CASSLVAGSNTEAFF. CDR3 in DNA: TGTGCCAGCAGCTTAGTGGCAGGGTCGAACACTGAAGCTTTCTTT.

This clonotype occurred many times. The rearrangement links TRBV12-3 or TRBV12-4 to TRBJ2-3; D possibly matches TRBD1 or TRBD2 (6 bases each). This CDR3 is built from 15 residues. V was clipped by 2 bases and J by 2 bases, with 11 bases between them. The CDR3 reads CASSLNGGHTDTQYF. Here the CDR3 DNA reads TGTGCCAGCAGTTTAAACGGGGGCCACACAGATACGCAGTATTTT.

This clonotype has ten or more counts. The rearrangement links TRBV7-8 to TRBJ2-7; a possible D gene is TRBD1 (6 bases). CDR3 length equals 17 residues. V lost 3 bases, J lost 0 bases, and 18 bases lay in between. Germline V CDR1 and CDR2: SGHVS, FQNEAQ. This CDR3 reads CASSFDRGGLSSYEQYV. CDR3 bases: TGTGCCAGCAGCTTTGATCGTGGGGGCCTGAGCTCCTACGAGCAGTACGTC.

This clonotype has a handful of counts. CDR3 amino acids: CASSVPRLAGVSRNEQFF. In DNA, the CDR3 is TGTGCCAGCAGCGTACCCCGACTAGCGGGAGTGTCGAGAAATGAGCAGTTCTTC. The chain employs TRBV9 and TRBJ2-1; 12 bases are a match to TRBD2. This CDR3 region has 18 residues. V gave up 1 base and J gave up 7 bases; unmatched junction bases: 12. Germline V CDR1 and CDR2: SGDLS, YYNGEE.